This T cell receptor beta chain is drawn from a study of human T cells and chemical hapten exposure. TCRdb reanalysed the RACE reads using MiXCR and keeps one entry per CDR3 protein. The sample holds 85,000 to 100,000 distinct CDR3 sequences; around 25% are singletons and the top ten take about 9.3%. On this clonotype: Its specificity is not known.

Trimming cost V 5 bases and J 8 bases; bases outside gene matches: 4. The CDR3 runs to 13 residues. Study conclusions and caveats: Sensitizing with DPC caused no change in TCRs above 1 in 1000 frequency. Donors' alopecia may make their immune response differ from healthy people's.

The time point was: patch test 3, about 24 weeks after DPC sensitization. The treatment is: therapeutic diphenylcyclopropenone sensitization with weekly scalp DPC. Before extraction, the whole blood was not fractionated, and total RNA was taken from it. The origin of this receptor is a man in his forties with alopecia areata. Some clones in this sample may be carry-over from other donors' samples. The chain has TRBV12-3 or TRBV12-4 and TRBJ2-2; TRBD2 aligns across 8 bases. This sample comprised whole blood, obtained in connection with sensitization to the hapten diphenylcyclopropenone (DPC). CDR3 region: CASSPGGSGELFF. The CDR3 bases are TGTGCCAGCAGTCCGGGGGGGTCGGGGGAGCTGTTTTTT.